Listed below are T cell receptor beta chains from one sample, sequenced in a study of OX40 agonist ivuxolimab in advanced cancers. Sequencing used immunoSEQ multiplex PCR; TCRdb keeps in-frame clones, though not all of them. The data contain 75,000 to 100,000 clones, under 95% of them singletons. Sample: CD4+ or CD8+ T cells sorted from blood, taken in a trial of the OX40 agonist ivuxolimab. The receptors derive from an adult with an advanced solid tumor such as melanoma, head and neck, liver or kidney cancer. Both conserved end residues are part of each CDR3. The D gene is left open where the match is weak. For some rows the clone size is stated as once, few or many, or as a class when expanded; others skip it.

clone size	D gene	J gene	V gene	CDR3 protein	CDR3 DNA
.	.	TRBJ2-2	TRBV6-6	CASSYSSVNTGELFF	TGTGCCAGCAGTTACTCCAGCGTGAACACCGGGGAGCTGTTTTTT
.	TRBD2	TRBJ2-3	TRBV9	CASSVGGGTGLAGSTDTQYF	TGTGCCAGCAGCGTAGGAGGGGGTACGGGACTAGCGGGAAGCACAGATACGCAGTATTTT
.	.	TRBJ1-2	TRBV7-2	CASSFDTENYGYTF	TGTGCCAGCAGCTTCGACACAGAAAACTATGGCTACACCTTC
.	.	TRBJ1-2	TRBV7-9	CASSPREGGYGYTF	TGTGCCAGCAGCCCCCGGGAGGGCGGCTATGGCTACACCTTC
.	.	TRBJ2-1	TRBV9	CASSVYGTKNEQFF	TGTGCCAGCAGCGTATACGGGACGAAAAATGAGCAGTTCTTC
few	TRBD2	TRBJ2-5	TRBV5-1	CASSLEGGSGRKTQYF	TGCGCCAGCAGCTTGGAAGGGGGTAGCGGGAGAAAGACCCAGTACTTC
.	TRBD1	TRBJ1-2	TRBV10-3	CAISATRDRGGRGYTF	TGTGCCATCAGTGCGACCCGGGACAGGGGGGGACGTGGCTACACCTTC
.	TRBD2	TRBJ2-1	TRBV7-9	CASSKGTSNFGSYNEQFF	TGTGCCAGCAGCAAGGGGACTAGCAACTTCGGGTCCTACAATGAGCAGTTCTTC
.	.	TRBJ1-1	TRBV13	CASSYSGASGTEAFF	TGTGCCAGCAGTTATTCAGGGGCGTCGGGCACTGAAGCTTTCTTT
.	TRBD1	TRBJ2-7	TRBV28	CASSFGGQSYEQYF	TGTGCCAGCAGTTTTGGGGGACAGTCCTACGAGCAGTACTTC